This T cell receptor beta chain was identified during a study of monozygotic twins with cystic fibrosis. The overall study: With about 15 PCR cycles, barcoded libraries came from around 2.9 micrograms of fragmented DNA.

This CDR3 is built from 15 residues. The V and J ends lost 5 bases and 6 bases respectively, with 20 bases between them. Germline CDR1 and CDR2: SGHVS and FNYEAQ. The study, taken as a whole, reports: Monozygotic CF twin pairs shared significantly more nucleotide-identical clonotypes than unrelated CF individuals did.

Some clones are missing from TCRdb's copy, which holds only in-frame ones; the method was immunoSEQ multiplex PCR. The top ten clones hold around 0.8% of a sample with 30,000 to 35,000 clones, around 65% of them seen once. A note on this clone: Its antigen is not known.

The rearrangement links TRBV7-6 to TRBJ2-7; D call uncertain. Sequencing used blood. The clonotype was recovered from a girl between 10 and 17 years old with cystic fibrosis. DNA of the CDR3: TGTGCCAGCAGCGTTAGCCGAGTTGGACGGGTCGAGCAGTACTTC. It encodes CASSVSRVGRVEQYF.